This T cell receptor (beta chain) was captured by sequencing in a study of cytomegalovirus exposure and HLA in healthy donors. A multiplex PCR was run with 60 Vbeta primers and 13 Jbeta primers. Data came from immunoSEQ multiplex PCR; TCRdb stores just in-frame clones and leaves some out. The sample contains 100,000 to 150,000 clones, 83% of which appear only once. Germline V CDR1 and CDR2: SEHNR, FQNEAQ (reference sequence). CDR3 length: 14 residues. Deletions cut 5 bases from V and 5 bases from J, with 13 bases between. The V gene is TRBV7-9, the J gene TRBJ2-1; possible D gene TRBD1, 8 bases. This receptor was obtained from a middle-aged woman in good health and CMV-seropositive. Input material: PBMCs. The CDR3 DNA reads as TGTGCCAGCAGCCCACAGGGGGGGGACAATGAGCAGTTCTTC. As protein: CASSPQGGDNEQFF.